The clone carrying this T cell receptor (beta chain) occurred a few times. Its matching antigen is unknown. The CDR3 is made up of 14 amino acids. The V gene's germline CDR1 is SGHTA and CDR2 FQGTGA. Trimming took 3 bases from V and 9 from J, leaving 15 bases between them. Sorting that relied on CD45RO/CCR7/CD25/CD127/CD95/CD27 yielded CD4+ naive, central memory, regulatory and stem cell-like memory cells. This sample was included in a study of beta chain features in type 1 diabetes. Study-wide results and caveats: Although PCR might favor shorter templates, it would do so equally in patients and controls. At VDJ recombination sites, type 1 diabetes patients had fewer insertions and more deleted nucleotides. There was a possibility that cDNA sequencing over-represented cells with high TCR expression.

The authors reverse transcribed all of the isolated RNA, so sequencing captured expressed TCRB transcripts. TCRdb's table, derived via immunoSEQ multiplex PCR, lists solely in-frame clones and lacks some. The sample carries about 320,000 clones, 14% recorded once. The genes are TRBV7-3 and TRBJ2-1, with D possibly matching TRBD2 (5 bases). The source is a man under 40 in good health. Sequencing was done on a sample of central memory CD4+ T cells from blood. The CDR3 here is CASSFDGLPGEQFF. As DNA, the CDR3 is TGTGCCAGCAGCTTTGACGGACTCCCAGGTGAGCAGTTCTTC.